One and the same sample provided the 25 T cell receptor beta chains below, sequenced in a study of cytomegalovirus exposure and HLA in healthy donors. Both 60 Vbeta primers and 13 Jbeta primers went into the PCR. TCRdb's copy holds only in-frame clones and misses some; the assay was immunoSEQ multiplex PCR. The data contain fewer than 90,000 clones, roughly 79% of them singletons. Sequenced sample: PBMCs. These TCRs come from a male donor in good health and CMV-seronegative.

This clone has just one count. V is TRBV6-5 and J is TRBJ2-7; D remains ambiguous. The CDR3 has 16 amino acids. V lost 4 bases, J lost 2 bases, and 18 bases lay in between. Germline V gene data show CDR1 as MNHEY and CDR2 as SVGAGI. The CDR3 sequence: CASSSPQYSNPYEQYF. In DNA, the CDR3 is TGTGCCAGCAGTTCCCCTCAATACAGCAACCCCTACGAGCAGTACTTC.

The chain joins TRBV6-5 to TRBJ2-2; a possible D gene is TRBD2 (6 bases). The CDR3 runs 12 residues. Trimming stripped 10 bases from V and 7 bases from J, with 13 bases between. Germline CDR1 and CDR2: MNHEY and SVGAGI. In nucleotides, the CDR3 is TGTGCCACGGACCGGGGAGGCGGGGAGCTGTTTTTT. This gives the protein CATDRGGGELFF.

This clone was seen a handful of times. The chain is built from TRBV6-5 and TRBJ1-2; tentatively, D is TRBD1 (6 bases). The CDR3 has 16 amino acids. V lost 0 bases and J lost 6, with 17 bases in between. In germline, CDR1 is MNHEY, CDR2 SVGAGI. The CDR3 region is CASSYSSPNRVNGYTF. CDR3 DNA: TGTGCCAGCAGTTACTCAAGTCCAAACAGGGTTAATGGCTACACCTTC.

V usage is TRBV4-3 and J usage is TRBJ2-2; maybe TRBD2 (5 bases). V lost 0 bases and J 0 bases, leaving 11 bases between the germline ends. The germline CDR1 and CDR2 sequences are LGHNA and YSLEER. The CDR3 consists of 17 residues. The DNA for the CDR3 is TGCGCCAGCAGCCAAGATATTCTAGCCGCGAACACCGGGGAGCTGTTTTTT. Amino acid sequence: CASSQDILAANTGELFF.

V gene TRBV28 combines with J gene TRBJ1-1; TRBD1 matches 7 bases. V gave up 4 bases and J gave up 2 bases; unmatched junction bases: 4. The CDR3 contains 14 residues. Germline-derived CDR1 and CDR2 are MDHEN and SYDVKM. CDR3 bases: TGTGCCAGCAGTTCGTACAGGGGCAACACTGAAGCTTTCTTT. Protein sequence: CASSSYRGNTEAFF. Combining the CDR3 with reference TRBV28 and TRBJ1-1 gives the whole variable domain DVKVTQSSRYLVKRTGEKVFLECVQDMDHENMFWYRQDPGLGLRLIYFSYDVKMKEKGDIPEGYSVSREKKERFSLILESASTNQTSMYLCASSSYRGNTEAFFGQGTRLTVV.

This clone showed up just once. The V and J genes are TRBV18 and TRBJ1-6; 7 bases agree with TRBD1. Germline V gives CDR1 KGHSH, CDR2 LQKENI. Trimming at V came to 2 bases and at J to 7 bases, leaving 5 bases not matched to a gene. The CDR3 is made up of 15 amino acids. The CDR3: CASSPNGQANSPLHF. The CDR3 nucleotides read TGTGCCAGCTCACCAAACGGACAGGCAAATTCACCCCTCCACTTT.

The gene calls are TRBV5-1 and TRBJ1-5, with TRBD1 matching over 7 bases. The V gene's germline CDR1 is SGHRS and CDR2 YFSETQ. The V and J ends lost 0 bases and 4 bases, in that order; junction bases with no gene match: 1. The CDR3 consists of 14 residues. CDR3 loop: CASSLGTGNQPQHF. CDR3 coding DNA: TGCGCCAGCAGCTTGGGGACAGGTAATCAGCCCCAGCATTTT.

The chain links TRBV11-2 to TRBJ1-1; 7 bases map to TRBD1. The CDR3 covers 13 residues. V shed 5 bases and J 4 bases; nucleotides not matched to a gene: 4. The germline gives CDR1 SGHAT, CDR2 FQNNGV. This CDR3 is CASSTGTVTEAFF. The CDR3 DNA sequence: TGTGCCAGCAGCACAGGGACAGTCACTGAAGCTTTCTTT.

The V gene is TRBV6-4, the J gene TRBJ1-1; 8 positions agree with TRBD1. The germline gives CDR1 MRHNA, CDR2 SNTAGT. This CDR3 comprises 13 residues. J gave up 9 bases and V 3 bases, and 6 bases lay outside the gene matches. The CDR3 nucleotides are TGTGCCAGCAGTGAGCGACAGGGGAGAAAAGCTTTCTTT. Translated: CASSERQGRKAFF.

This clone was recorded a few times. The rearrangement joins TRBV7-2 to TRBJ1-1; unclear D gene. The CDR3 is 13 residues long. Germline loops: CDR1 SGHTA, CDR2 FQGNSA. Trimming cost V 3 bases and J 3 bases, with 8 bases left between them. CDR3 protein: CASSLGRYTEAFF. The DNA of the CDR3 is TGTGCCAGCAGCTTGGGCCGGTACACTGAAGCTTTCTTT.

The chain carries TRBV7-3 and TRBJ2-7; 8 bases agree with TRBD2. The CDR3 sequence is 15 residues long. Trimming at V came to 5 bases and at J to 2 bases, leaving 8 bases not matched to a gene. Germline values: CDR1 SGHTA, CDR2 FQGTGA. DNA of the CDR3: TGTGCCAGCAGCACTGCGGGGGGTACCGCCTACGAGCAGTACTTC. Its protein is CASSTAGGTAYEQYF. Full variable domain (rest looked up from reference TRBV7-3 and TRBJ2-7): GAGVSQTPSNKVTEKGKYVELRCDPISGHTALYWYRQSLGQGPEFLIYFQGTGAADDSGLPNDRFFAVRPEGSVSTLKIQRTERGDSAVYLCASSTAGGTAYEQYFGPGTRLTVT.

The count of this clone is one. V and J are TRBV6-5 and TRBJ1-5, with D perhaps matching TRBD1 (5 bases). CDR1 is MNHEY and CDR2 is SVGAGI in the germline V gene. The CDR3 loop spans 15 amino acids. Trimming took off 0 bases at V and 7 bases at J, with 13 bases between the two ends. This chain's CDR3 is CASSYSSAGKQPQHF. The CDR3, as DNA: TGTGCCAGCAGTTACTCGAGCGCAGGGAAGCAGCCCCAGCATTTT.

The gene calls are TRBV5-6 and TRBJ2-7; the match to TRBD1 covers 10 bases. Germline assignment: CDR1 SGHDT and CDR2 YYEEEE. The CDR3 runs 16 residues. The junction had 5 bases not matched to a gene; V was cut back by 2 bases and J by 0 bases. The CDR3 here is CASSFRQGANSYEQYF. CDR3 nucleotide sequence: TGTGCCAGCAGCTTCCGACAGGGGGCGAACTCCTACGAGCAGTACTTC.

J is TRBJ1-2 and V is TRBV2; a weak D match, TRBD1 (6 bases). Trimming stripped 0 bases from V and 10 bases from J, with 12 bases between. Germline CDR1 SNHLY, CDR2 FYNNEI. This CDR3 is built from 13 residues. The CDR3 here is CASSEALHRAYTF. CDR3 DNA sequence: TGTGCCAGCAGTGAAGCGCTTCACAGGGCCTACACCTTC.

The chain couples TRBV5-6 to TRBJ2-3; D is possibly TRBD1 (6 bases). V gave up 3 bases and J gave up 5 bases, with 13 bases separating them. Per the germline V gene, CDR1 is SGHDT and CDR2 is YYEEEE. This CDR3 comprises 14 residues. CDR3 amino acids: CASSSTQGGDTQYF. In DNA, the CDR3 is TGTGCCAGCAGCTCTACACAGGGTGGAGATACGCAGTATTTT.

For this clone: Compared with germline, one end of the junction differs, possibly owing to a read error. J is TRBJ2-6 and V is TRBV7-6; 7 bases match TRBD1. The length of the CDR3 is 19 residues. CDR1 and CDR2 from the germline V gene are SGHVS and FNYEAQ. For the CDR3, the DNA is TGTGCCAGCAGCCCAGACGTGGGACAGCCTCACTCTGGGGCCAACGGCCTGACTTTC. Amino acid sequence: CASSPDVGQPHSGANGLTF. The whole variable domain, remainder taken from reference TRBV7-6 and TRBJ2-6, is GAGVSQSPRYKVTKRGQDVALRCDPISGHVSLYWYRQALGQGPEFLTYFNYEAQQDKSGLPNDRFSAERPEGSISTLTIQRTEQRDSAMYRCASSPDVGQPHSGANGLTFGAGSRLTVL.

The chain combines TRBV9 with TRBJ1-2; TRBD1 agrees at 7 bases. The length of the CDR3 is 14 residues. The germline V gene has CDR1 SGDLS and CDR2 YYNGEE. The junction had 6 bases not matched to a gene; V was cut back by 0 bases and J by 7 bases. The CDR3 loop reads CASSVGSGGVGYTF. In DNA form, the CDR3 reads TGTGCCAGCAGCGTAGGGTCAGGGGGAGTTGGCTACACCTTC. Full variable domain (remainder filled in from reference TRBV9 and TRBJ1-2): DSGVTQTPKHLITATGQRVTLRCSPRSGDLSVYWYQQSLDQGLQFLIQYYNGEERAKGNILERFSAQQFPDLHSELNLSSLELGDSALYFCASSVGSGGVGYTFGSGTRLTVV.

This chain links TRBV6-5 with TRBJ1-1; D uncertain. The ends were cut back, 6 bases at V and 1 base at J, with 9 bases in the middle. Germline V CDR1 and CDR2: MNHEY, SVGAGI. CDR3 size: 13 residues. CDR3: CASSPSGNTEAFF. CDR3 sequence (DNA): TGTGCCAGCAGCCCCAGTGGGAACACTGAAGCTTTCTTT.

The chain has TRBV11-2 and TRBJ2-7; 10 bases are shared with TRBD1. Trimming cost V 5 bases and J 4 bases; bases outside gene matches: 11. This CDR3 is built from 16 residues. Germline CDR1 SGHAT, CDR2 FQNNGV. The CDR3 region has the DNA TGTGCCAGCAGCGCAGCCGGGACAGGGGAAAGTTACGAGCAGTACTTC. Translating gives CASSAAGTGESYEQYF.

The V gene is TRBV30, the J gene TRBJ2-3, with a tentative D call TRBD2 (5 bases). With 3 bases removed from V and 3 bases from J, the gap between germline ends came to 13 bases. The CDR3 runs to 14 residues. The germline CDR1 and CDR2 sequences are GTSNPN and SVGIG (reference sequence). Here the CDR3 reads CAWRDDPGTDTQYF. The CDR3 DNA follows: TGTGCCTGGAGGGACGATCCGGGGACAGATACGCAGTATTTT. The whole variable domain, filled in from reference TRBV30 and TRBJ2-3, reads SQTIHQWPATLVQPVGSPLSLECTVEGTSNPNLYWYRQAAGRGLQLLFYSVGIGQISSEVPQNLSASRPQDRQFILSSKKLLLSDSGFYLCAWRDDPGTDTQYFGPGTRLTVL.

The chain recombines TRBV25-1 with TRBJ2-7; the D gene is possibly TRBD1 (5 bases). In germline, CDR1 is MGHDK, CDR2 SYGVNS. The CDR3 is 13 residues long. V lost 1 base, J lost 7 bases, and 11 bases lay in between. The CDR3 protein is CASSEFDSREQYF. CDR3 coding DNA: TGTGCCAGCAGTGAATTTGACAGCCGAGAGCAGTACTTC.

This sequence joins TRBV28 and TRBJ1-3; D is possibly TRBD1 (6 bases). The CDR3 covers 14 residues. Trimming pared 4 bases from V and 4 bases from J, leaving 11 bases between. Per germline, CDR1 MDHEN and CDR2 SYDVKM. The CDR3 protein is CASSSTTGGNTIYF. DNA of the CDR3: TGTGCCAGCAGTTCGACGACAGGAGGAAACACCATATATTTT.

DNA for the CDR3: TGCGCCAGCAGCTTCACAGGGGGCTCTGGAAACACCATATATTTT. Its protein product is CASSFTGGSGNTIYF. The chain joins TRBV5-1 to TRBJ1-3; 8 bases match TRBD1. Trimming took 2 bases from V and 0 from J; bases not matched to a gene: 1. Germline V gives CDR1 SGHRS, CDR2 YFSETQ. The CDR3 runs 15 residues.

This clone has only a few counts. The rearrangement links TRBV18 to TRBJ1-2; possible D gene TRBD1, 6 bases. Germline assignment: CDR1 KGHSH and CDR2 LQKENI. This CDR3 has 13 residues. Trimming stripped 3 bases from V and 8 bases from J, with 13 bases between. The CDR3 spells CASSPAKDRGYTF. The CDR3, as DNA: TGTGCCAGCTCACCTGCGAAGGACAGAGGCTACACCTTC.

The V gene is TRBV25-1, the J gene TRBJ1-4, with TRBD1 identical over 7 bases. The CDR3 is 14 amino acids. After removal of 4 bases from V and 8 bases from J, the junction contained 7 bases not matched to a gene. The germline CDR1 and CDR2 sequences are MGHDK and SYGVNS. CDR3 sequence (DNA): TGTGCCAGCAGTGGAGACAGGGTTGGAGAAAAACTGTTTTTT. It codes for CASSGDRVGEKLFF. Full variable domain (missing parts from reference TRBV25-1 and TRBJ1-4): EADIYQTPRYLVIGTGKKITLECSQTMGHDKMYWYQQDPGMELHLIHYSYGVNSTEKGDLSSESTVSRIRTEHFPLTLESARPSHTSQYLCASSGDRVGEKLFFGSGTQLSVL.